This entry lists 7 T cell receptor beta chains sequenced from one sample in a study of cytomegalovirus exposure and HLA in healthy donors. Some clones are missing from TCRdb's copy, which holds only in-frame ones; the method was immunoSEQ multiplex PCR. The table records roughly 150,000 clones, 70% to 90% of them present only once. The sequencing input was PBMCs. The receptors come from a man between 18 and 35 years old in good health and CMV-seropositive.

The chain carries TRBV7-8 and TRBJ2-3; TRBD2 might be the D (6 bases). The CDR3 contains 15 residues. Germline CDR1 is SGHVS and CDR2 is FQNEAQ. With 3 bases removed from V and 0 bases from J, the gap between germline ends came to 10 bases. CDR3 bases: TGTGCCAGCAGCTTTGCTAGCGCCAGCACAGATACGCAGTATTTT. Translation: CASSFASASTDTQYF.

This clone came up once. The CDR3 DNA reads TGTGCCAGCAGCAAAGGGGAAGCGAGGGACAGCTACAATGAGCAGTTCTTC. It specifies CASSKGEARDSYNEQFF. The genes are TRBV21-1 and TRBJ2-1; the table names TRBD1, a call not compared with the DNA. TRBV21-1 is tagged as a pseudogene. This CDR3 contains 17 residues.

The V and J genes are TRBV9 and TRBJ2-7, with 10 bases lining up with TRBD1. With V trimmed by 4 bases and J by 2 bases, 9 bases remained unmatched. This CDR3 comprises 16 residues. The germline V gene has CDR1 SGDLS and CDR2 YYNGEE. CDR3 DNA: TGTGCCAGCAGCCTCCCCCTGGGACAGGGGACCTACGAGCAGTACTTC. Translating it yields CASSLPLGQGTYEQYF.

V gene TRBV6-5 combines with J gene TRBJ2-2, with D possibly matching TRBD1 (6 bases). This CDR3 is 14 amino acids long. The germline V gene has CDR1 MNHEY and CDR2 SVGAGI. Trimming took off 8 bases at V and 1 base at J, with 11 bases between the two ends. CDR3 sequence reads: CASGSDRNTGELFF. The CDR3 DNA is TGTGCCAGCGGCTCGGACAGGAACACCGGGGAGCTGTTTTTT.

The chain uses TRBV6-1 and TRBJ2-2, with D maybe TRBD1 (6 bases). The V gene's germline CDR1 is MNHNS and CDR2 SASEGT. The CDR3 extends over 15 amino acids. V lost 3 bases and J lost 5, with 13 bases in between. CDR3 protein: CASSDRGRNTGELFF. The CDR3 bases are TGTGCCAGCAGTGACAGGGGAAGAAATACCGGGGAGCTGTTTTTT.

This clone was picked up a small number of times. The DNA for the CDR3 is TGTGCCAGCAGCCCCAGATCCTCCTACGAGCAGTACTTC. Residues: CASSPRSSYEQYF. This chain links TRBV7-9 with TRBJ2-7, with D hard to call. Germline V lookup: CDR1 SEHNR, CDR2 FQNEAQ (reference sequence). The CDR3 runs 13 residues. The germline V and J ends were trimmed by 5 bases and 0 bases, with 8 bases remaining between them.

Here the CDR3 DNA reads TGTGCCAGCAGGGCTCTGGCGGGGGGCGACACCGGGGAGCTGTTTTTT. Amino acid sequence: CASRALAGGDTGELFF. This chain joins TRBV2 and TRBJ2-2; 8 bases match TRBD2. Unmatched junction bases numbered 9, after V lost 6 bases and J lost 3 bases. This CDR3 contains 16 residues. Germline V gene lookup returns CDR1 SNHLY and CDR2 FYNNEI.